This T cell receptor (beta chain) was obtained from a study of blood T cell repertoires in COVID-19. Study information: Acute and convalescent COVID-19 samples came from the United States, Italy and Spain. T cells, B-cell-depleted T cells, or PBMCs supplied cDNA or gDNA.

In the authors' methods: Amplification of reference gene primers was used by the study to estimate nucleated cell counts. Generated by immunoSEQ multiplex PCR, the TCRdb table keeps only in-frame clones and is missing some. The V and J calls and clone size were taken over from that table, and D and trimming were inferred from the DNA. The profile shows under 100,000 clones, approximately 89% of them singletons. This CDR3 comprises 13 residues. V gave up 4 bases and J gave up 5 bases, with 13 bases separating them. CDR1 SGHKS and CDR2 YYEKEE come from the germline V gene (reference sequence). The chain combines TRBV5-5 with TRBJ2-7; D not resolved. Material for sequencing was peripheral blood. The sequence was obtained from a human donor in a cohort sampled during active COVID-19. CDR3 bases: TGTGCCAGCAGCCTAAGCCAGGTCAACGAGCAGTACTTC. It specifies CASSLSQVNEQYF.